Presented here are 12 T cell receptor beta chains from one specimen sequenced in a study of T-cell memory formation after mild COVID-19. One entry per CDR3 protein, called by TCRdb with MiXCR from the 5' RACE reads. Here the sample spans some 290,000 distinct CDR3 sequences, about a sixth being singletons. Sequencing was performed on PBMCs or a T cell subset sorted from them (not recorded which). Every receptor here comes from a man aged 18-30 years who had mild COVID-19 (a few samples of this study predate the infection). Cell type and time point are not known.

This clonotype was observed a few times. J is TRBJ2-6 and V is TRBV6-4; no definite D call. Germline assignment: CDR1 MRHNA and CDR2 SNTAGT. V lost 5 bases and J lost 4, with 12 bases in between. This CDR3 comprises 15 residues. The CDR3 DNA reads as TGTGCCAGCAGTAACGCGGTGTCAGGGGCCAACGTCCTGACTTTC. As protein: CASSNAVSGANVLTF.

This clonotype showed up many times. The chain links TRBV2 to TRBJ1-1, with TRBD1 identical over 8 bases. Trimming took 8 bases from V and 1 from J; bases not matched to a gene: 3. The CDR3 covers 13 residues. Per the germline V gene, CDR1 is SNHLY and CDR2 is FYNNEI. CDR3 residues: CASGQGENTEAFF. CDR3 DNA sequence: TGTGCCAGCGGACAGGGTGAGAACACTGAAGCTTTCTTT.

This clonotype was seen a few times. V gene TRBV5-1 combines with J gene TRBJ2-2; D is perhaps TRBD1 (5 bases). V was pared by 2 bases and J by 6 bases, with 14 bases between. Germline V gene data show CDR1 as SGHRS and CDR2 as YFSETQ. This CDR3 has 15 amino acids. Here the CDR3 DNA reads TGCGCCAGCAGCTTCTCTTTGGTACAGGCCGGGGAGCTGTTTTTT. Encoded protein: CASSFSLVQAGELFF.

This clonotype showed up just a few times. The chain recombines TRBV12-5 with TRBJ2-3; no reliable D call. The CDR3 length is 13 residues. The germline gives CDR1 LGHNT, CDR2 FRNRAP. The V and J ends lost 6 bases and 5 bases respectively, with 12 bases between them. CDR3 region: CASGSRLGDTQYF. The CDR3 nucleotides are TGTGCTAGTGGATCCCGACTCGGAGATACGCAGTATTTT.

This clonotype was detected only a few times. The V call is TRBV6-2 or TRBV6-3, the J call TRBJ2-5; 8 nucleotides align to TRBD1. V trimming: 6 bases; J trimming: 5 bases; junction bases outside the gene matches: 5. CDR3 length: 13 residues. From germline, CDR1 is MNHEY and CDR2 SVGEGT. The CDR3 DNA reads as TGTGCCAGCAGGGGACAGGACAGGGAGACCCAGTACTTC. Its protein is CASRGQDRETQYF.

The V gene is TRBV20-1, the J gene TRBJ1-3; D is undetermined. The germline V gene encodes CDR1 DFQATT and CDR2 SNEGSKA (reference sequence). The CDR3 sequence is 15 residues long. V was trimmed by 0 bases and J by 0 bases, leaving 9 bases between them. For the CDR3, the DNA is TGCAGTGCTAGAGATTTCGAGAGCTCTGGAAACACCATATATTTT. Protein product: CSARDFESSGNTIYF.

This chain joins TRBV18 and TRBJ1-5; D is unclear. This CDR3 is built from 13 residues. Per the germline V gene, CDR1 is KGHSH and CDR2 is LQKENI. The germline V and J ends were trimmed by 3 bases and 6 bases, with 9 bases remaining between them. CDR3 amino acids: CASSPFSGQPQHF. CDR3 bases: TGTGCCAGCTCACCGTTCAGCGGTCAGCCCCAGCATTTT.

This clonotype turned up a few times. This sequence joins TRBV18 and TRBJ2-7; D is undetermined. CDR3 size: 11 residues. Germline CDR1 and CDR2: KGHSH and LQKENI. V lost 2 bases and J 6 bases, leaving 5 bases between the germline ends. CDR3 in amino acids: CASSPRREQYF. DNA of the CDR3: TGTGCCAGCTCACCAAGACGCGAGCAGTACTTC.

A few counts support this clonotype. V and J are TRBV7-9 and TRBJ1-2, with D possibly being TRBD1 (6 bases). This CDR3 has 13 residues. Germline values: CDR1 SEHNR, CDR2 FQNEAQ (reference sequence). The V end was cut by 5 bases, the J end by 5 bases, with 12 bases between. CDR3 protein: CASSPGDKYGYTF. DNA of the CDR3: TGTGCCAGCAGCCCCGGGGACAAGTATGGCTACACCTTC.

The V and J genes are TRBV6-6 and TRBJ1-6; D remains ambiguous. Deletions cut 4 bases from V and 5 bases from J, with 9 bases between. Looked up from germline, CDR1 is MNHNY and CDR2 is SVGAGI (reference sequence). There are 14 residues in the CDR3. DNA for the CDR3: TGTGCCAGCAGTTCGGTTCAGAATAATTCACCCCTCCACTTT. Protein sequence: CASSSVQNNSPLHF.

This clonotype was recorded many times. CDR3 in amino acids: CASSETGPASPLHF. CDR3 in DNA: TGTGCCAGCAGCGAAACAGGGCCGGCTTCACCCCTCCACTTT. The chain carries TRBV12-3 or TRBV12-4 and TRBJ1-6, with a weak D call TRBD1 (6 bases). The ends were cut back, 6 bases at V and 9 bases at J, with 15 bases in the middle. The CDR3 spans 14 residues.

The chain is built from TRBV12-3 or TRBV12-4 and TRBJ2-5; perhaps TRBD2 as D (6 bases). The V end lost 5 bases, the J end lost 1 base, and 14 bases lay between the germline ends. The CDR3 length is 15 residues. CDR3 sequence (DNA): TGTGCCAGCAGTGACGGCGGGGTACTCCAAGAGACCCAGTACTTC. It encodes CASSDGGVLQETQYF.